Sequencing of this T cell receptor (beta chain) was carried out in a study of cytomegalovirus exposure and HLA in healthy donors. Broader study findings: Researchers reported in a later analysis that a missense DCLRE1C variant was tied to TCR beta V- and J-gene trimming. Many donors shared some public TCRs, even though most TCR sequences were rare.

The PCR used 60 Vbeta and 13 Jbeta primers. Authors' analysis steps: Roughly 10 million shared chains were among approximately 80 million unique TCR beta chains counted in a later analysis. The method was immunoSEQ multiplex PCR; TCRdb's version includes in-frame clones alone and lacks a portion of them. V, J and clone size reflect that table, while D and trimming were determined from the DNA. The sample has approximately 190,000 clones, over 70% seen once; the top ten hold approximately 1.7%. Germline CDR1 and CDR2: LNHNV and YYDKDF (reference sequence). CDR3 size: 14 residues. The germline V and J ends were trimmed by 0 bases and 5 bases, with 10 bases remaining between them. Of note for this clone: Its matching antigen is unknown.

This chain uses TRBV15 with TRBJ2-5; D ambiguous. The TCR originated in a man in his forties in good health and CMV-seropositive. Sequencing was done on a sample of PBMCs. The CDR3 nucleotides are TGTGCCACCAGCAGAGATAAATTGTCCGAGACCCAGTACTTC. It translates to CATSRDKLSETQYF.